Each of the 17 T cell receptor beta chains below was sequenced from the same sample in a study of T cell repertoires in cytomegalovirus infection. TCRdb passed the reads through MiXCR, listing each CDR3 protein once. The sample lists around 77,000 distinct CDR3 sequences; roughly 22% were seen once. These TCRs' antigens remain unknown. The sequences come from CD8+ T cells from cultured PBMCs, collected from culture after CMV antigen stimulation. The receptors originated from a human donor in good health (CMV status not recorded). Some clones in this sample may be carry-over from other donors' samples.

This chain joins TRBV7-8 and TRBJ2-1; 11 bases line up with TRBD2. This CDR3 comprises 18 residues. The V segment lost 5 bases and the J segment 3 bases; nucleotides outside the gene matches: 12. CDR1 is SGHVS and CDR2 is FQNEAQ in the germline V gene. CDR3 nucleotide sequence: TGTGCCAGCAGCCAAAGCGGCAGGACTAGCGGGTTCTACAATGAGCAGTTCTTC. Residues: CASSQSGRTSGFYNEQFF.

This chain connects TRBV6-1 to TRBJ1-1; perhaps TRBD1 as D (6 bases). Per the germline V gene, CDR1 is MNHNS and CDR2 is SASEGT. V was pared by 6 bases and J by 3 bases, with 17 bases between. The CDR3 covers 15 residues. CDR3 amino acids: CASRTITGRDTEAFF. Here the CDR3 DNA reads TGTGCCAGCAGGACCATTACAGGGAGGGACACTGAAGCTTTCTTT.

This chain connects TRBV7-2 to TRBJ2-1; 7 bases are shared with TRBD2. Germline CDR1 and CDR2: SGHTA and FQGNSA. The CDR3 is 14 amino acids. The junction had 7 bases not matched to a gene; V was cut back by 5 bases and J by 6 bases. CDR3 loop: CASSPATGGNEQFF. The DNA for the CDR3 is TGTGCCAGCAGCCCAGCGACGGGAGGCAATGAGCAGTTCTTC.

This clonotype was seen a few times. CDR3 protein: CASTFSGGSYEQYF. The CDR3, as DNA: TGTGCCAGCACTTTTAGCGGGGGGTCCTACGAGCAGTACTTC. This chain links TRBV6-1 with TRBJ2-7; 10 bases are a match to TRBD2. The CDR3 length is 14 residues. The junction had 4 bases not matched to a gene; V was cut back by 7 bases and J by 1 base. Germline-derived CDR1 and CDR2 are MNHNS and SASEGT.

As to this clonotype: An end of the junction does not agree with germline; a read error may underlie this. The V and J genes are TRBV7-7 and TRBJ2-1; the match to TRBD2 covers 8 bases. Germline loops: CDR1 SSHAT, CDR2 FNYEAQ (reference sequence). This CDR3 has 16 amino acids. Here the CDR3 DNA reads TGTGCTAGCAGCCCCGAGAGCGGGGGACCTTACAATGAGCAGTTCTTC. It translates to CASSPESGGPYNEQFF.

A single count supports this clonotype. This rearrangement joins TRBV29-1 to TRBJ1-1; TRBD1 matches 7 bases. Germline V gives CDR1 SQVTM, CDR2 ANQGSEA. J was trimmed by 1 base and V by 1 base; bases with no gene match: 6. The CDR3 is made up of 15 amino acids. CDR3 bases: TGCAGCGTTGAAGTCTTGGGACAGCCGAACACTGAAGCTTTCTTT. It is translated as CSVEVLGQPNTEAFF.

The CDR3, as DNA: TGTGCCAGCAGCCAGTGGGACAGCGGACCTACTAGCACAGATACGCAGTATTTT. Protein sequence: CASSQWDSGPTSTDTQYF. The rearrangement links TRBV6-2 or TRBV6-3 to TRBJ2-3; TRBD1 aligns across 7 bases. The V gene end was trimmed by 6 bases and the J gene end by 0 bases; junction bases not matched to a gene: 15. Germline-derived CDR1 and CDR2 are MNHEY and SVGEGT. CDR3 size: 18 residues.

This clonotype was counted a few times. The chain has TRBV19 and TRBJ1-5; D is unresolved. Trimming removed 8 bases from V and 4 bases from J, with 12 bases in between. This CDR3 has 13 residues. Germline lookup yields CDR1 LNHDA and CDR2 SQIVND (reference sequence). The CDR3 loop is CASQEGGNQPQHF. CDR3 sequence (DNA): TGTGCCAGTCAAGAGGGCGGAAATCAGCCCCAGCATTTT.

The chain joins TRBV12-3 or TRBV12-4 to TRBJ2-7; 10 bases match TRBD2. The ends lost 6 bases at V and 6 bases at J; junction bases unmatched: 8. The CDR3 has 14 residues. Here the CDR3 reads CASRIAGGTLEQYF. DNA of the CDR3: TGTGCCAGCAGGATAGCGGGGGGTACCCTCGAGCAGTACTTC.

CDR3 amino acids: CASSSGLAGDQETQYF. The CDR3 DNA sequence: TGTGCCAGCAGTTCGGGACTAGCGGGGGACCAAGAGACCCAGTACTTC. The J gene is TRBJ2-5, the V gene TRBV12-3 or TRBV12-4; TRBD2 aligns across 14 bases. Unmatched junction bases numbered 1, after V lost 4 bases and J lost 0 bases. The CDR3 sequence is 16 residues long.

Details on this clonotype: This may be a read error, as it is one base from a much larger clone. The rearrangement links TRBV6-4 to TRBJ2-3, with 11 bases that match TRBD1. CDR3 length: 15 residues. Germline V gene lookup returns CDR1 MRHNA and CDR2 SNTAGT. The CDR3, as DNA: TGTGACAGCAGTGAAGGACAGGGGGCATCAGATACGCAGTATTTT. As protein: CDSSEGQGASDTQYF.

In nucleotides, the CDR3 is TGTGCCAGCAGCCAAGATGGAGGACTCAACCAAGAGACCCAGTACTTC. Its translation is CASSQDGGLNQETQYF. The V call is TRBV4-2, the J call TRBJ2-5; D is possibly TRBD2 (5 bases). The germline V and J ends were trimmed by 0 bases and 0 bases, with 11 bases remaining between them. Germline V CDR1 and CDR2: LGHNA, YNFKEQ. The CDR3 loop spans 16 amino acids.

This chain uses TRBV12-3 or TRBV12-4 with TRBJ2-5, with 9 nucleotides matching TRBD1. The ends lost 0 bases at V and 4 bases at J; junction bases unmatched: 12. The CDR3 contains 18 residues. DNA of the CDR3: TGTGCCAGCAGTTTAGCGGGGGACAGGGTAGGTCTTCGAGAGACCCAGTACTTC. It specifies CASSLAGDRVGLRETQYF.

This clonotype was observed a handful of times. V and J are TRBV7-2 and TRBJ2-2; 14 bases map to TRBD2. The CDR3 has 17 residues. J was trimmed by 4 bases and V by 5 bases; bases with no gene match: 6. Germline V CDR1 and CDR2: SGHTA, FQGNSA. CDR3 DNA: TGTGCCAGCAGCCCGCGACTAGCGGGGGGGGGCACCGGGGAGCTGTTTTTT. This translates into CASSPRLAGGGTGELFF.

The gene calls are TRBV28 and TRBJ2-3; TRBD2 agrees at 11 bases. Germline CDR1 reads MDHEN; CDR2 reads SYDVKM. The J segment lost 4 bases and the V segment lost 4 bases, leaving 7 bases of the junction unmatched. The CDR3 spans 16 residues. The CDR3 nucleotides are TGTGCCAGCAGTTCCGTAGCGGGGGGGCGGGCAGATACGCAGTATTTT. This sequence encodes CASSSVAGGRADTQYF.

The sample holds one count of this clonotype. CDR3 sequence: CASSPPGPNQPQHF. Here the CDR3 DNA reads TGTGCCAGCAGTCCACCGGGGCCCAATCAGCCCCAGCATTTT. The chain links TRBV7-9 to TRBJ1-5, with TRBD1 as a possible D gene (5 bases). CDR1 is SEHNR, CDR2 FQNEAQ, per germline (reference sequence). Trimming stripped 6 bases from V and 3 bases from J, with 12 bases between. The CDR3 spans 14 residues.

The chain links TRBV7-9 to TRBJ1-4; possible D gene TRBD1, 6 bases. V was clipped by 5 bases and J by 6 bases, with 25 bases between them. The CDR3 is 18 amino acids. Germline V gene lookup returns CDR1 SEHNR and CDR2 FQNEAQ (reference sequence). CDR3 residues: CASSPQVRTDLGHEKLFF. CDR3 DNA: TGTGCCAGCAGCCCCCAGGTTAGGACAGACCTCGGGCATGAAAAACTGTTTTTT.